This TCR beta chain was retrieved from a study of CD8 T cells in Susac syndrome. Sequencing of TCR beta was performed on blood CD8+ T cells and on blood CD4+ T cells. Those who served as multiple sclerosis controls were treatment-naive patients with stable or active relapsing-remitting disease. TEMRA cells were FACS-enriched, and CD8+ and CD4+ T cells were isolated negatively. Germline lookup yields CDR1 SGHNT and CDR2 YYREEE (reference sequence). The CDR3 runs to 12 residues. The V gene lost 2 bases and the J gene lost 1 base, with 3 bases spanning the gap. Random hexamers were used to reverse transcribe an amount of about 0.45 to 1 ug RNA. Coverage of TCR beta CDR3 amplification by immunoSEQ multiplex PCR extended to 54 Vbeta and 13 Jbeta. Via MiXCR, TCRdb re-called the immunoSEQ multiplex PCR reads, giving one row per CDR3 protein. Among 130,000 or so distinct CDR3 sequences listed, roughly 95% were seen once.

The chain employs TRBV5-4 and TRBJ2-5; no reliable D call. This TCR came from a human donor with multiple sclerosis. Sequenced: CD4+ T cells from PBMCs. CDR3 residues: CASSFPQETQYF. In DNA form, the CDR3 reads TGTGCCAGCAGCTTCCCCCAAGAGACCCAGTACTTC.